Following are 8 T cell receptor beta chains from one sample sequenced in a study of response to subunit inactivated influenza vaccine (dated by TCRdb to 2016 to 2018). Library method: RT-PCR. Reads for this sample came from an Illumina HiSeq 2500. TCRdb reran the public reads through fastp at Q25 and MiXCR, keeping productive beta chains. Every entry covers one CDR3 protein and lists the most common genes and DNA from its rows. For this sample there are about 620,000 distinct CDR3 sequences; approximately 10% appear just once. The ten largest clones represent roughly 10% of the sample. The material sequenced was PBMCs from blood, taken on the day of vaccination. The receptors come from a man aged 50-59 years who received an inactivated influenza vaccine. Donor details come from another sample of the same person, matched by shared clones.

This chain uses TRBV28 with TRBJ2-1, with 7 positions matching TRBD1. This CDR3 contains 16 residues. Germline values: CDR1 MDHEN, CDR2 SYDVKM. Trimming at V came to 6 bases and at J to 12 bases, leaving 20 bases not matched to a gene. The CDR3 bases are TGTGCCAGCAGCTCCACCCGGGACAGTTATGGTAAAAGGCAGTTCTTC. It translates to CASSSTRDSYGKRQFF.

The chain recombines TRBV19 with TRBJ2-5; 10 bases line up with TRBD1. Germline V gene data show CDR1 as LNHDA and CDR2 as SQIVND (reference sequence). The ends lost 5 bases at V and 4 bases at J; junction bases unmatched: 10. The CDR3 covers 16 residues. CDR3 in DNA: TGTGCCAGTAGTTTGGACCGGGACAGGGGTGGAGAGACCCAGTACTTC. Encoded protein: CASSLDRDRGGETQYF.

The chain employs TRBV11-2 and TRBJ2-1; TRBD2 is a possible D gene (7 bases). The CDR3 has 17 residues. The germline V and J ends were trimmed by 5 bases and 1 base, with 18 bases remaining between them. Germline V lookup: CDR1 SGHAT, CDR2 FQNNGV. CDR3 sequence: CASSLGGGARSYNEQFF. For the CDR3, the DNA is TGTGCCAGCAGCCTGGGGGGGGGGGCCCGTTCCTACAATGAGCAGTTCTTC.

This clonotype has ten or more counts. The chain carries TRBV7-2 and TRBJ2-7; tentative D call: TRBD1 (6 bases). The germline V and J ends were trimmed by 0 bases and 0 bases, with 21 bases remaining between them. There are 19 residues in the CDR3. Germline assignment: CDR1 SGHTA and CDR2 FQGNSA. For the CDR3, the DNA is TGTGCCAGCAGCTTAGCGGAAGGGGTGAGAGGACAGTTCTCCTACGAGCAGTACTTC. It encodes CASSLAEGVRGQFSYEQYF.

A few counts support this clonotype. The CDR3 DNA reads TGCGCCAGCAGCTTGCTAGCCGGGGGGGTTACAGATACGCAGTATTTT. It is translated as CASSLLAGGVTDTQYF. The chain is built from TRBV5-1 and TRBJ2-3, with 8 positions matching TRBD2. This CDR3 comprises 16 residues. V gave up 1 base and J gave up 3 bases; unmatched junction bases: 7. Germline-derived CDR1 and CDR2 are SGHRS and YFSETQ. The full variable domain, its missing parts supplied by reference TRBV5-1 and TRBJ2-3, is KAGVTQTPRYLIKTRGQQVTLSCSPISGHRSVSWYQQTPGQGLQFLFEYFSETQRNKGNFPGRFSGRQFSNSRSEMNVSTLELGDSALYLCASSLLAGGVTDTQYFGPGTRLTVL.

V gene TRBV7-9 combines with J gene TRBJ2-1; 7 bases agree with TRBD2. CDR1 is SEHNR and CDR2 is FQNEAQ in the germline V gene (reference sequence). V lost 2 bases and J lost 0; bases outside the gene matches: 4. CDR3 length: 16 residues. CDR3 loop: CASSLSGLGSYNEQFF. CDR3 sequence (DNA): TGTGCCAGCAGCTTATCCGGACTAGGCTCCTACAATGAGCAGTTCTTC.

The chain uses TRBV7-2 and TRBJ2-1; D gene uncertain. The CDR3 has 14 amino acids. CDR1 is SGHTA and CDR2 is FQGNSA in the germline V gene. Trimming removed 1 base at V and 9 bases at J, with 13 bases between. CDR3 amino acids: CASSLVSSPSEQFF. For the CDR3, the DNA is TGTGCCAGCAGCTTAGTCTCCAGCCCGAGTGAGCAGTTCTTC.

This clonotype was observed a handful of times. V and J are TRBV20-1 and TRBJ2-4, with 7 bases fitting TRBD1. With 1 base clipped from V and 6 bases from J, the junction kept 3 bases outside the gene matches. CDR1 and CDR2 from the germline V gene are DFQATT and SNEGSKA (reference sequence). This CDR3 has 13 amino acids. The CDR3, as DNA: TGCAGTGCTAGAGCCCGGGACAGAAACATTCAGTACTTC. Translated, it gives CSARARDRNIQYF.